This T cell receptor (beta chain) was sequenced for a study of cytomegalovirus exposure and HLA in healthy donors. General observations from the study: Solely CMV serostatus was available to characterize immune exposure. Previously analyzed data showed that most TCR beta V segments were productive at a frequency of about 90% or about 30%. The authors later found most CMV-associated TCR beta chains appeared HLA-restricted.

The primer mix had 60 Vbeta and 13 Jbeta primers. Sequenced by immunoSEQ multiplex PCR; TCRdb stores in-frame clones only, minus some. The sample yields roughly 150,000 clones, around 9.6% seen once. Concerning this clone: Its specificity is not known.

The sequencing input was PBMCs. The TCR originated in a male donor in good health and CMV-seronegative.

CDR3 residues: CASSQVTDRPYNSPLHF. CDR3 DNA sequence: TGCGCCAGCAGCCAAGTAACGGACAGGCCGTATAATTCACCCCTCCACTTT. The chain is built from TRBV4-3 and TRBJ1-6, with 7 nucleotides matching TRBD1. This CDR3 contains 17 residues. V was clipped by 1 base and J by 4 bases; unmatched bases: 7. Germline V gives CDR1 LGHNA, CDR2 YSLEER.